A selection of T cell receptor beta chains follows, all from one sample in a study of response to subunit inactivated influenza vaccine. TCRdb called the RT-PCR reads again in MiXCR, with one record for every CDR3 protein. The sample has almost 600,000 distinct CDR3 sequences, 14% seen once. The sample was PBMCs from blood, taken 11 to 12 days after vaccination. These receptors were taken from a man between 45 and 60 years old who received an inactivated influenza vaccine. Each CDR3 is given with its conserved first and last residue. A D gene is named only where the DNA matches it firmly. The listing skips clone size in some rows; elsewhere it reads once, few, many or a size class.

size,V,J,D,DNA,CDR3
few,TRBV28,TRBJ2-7,TRBD2,TGTGCCAGCAGTTTACCTCTAGCGGGAGGGTACGAGCAGTACTTC,CASSLPLAGGYEQYF
many,TRBV6-6,TRBJ1-2,NA,TGTGCCAGCACGGCGGCAGGGGATGGCTACACCTTC,CASTAAGDGYTF
NA,TRBV4-3,TRBJ2-3,TRBD2,TGCGCCAGCAGCCAAGATGGGACTAGCGGGAGACACGTTACGCAGTATTTT,CASSQDGTSGRHVTQYF
few,TRBV24-1,TRBJ1-5,NA,TGTGCCACCAGCAGGGCAGGGAGATCTCAGCCCCAGCATTTT,CATSRAGRSQPQHF
NA,TRBV7-9,TRBJ2-5,TRBD2,TGTGCCAGCAGCACGGGACTAGCGGGGCTGGAGACCCAGTACTTC,CASSTGLAGLETQYF
few,TRBV5-8,TRBJ2-1,TRBD2,TGTGCCAGCAGCTTGGGAAATCTAGCGGGGTTCAATGAGCAGTTCTTC,CASSLGNLAGFNEQFF
few,TRBV7-2,TRBJ2-7,TRBD1,TGTGCCAGCAGCCCCTGGACAGGGAGCGACGAGCAGTACTTC,CASSPWTGSDEQYF
few,TRBV11-1,TRBJ1-5,NA,TGTGCCAGCAGCTTAGGGCCGGAAATGAATCAGCCCCAGCATTTT,CASSLGPEMNQPQHF
few,TRBV12-3/TRBV12-4,TRBJ1-5,NA,TGTGCCAGCAGTTTCCTTGGGTCGAGCAATCAGCCCCAGCATTTT,CASSFLGSSNQPQHF
NA,TRBV20-1,TRBJ2-7,NA,TGCAGTGCTAGAAGGGTCTACGAGCAGTACTTC,CSARRVYEQYF
few,TRBV7-2,TRBJ1-3,NA,TGTGCCAGCAGTCAAACCTCAGATGGAAACACCATATATTTT,CASSQTSDGNTIYF